Listed below are T cell receptor beta chains from one sample, sequenced in a study of blood T cell repertoires in COVID-19. Assay: immunoSEQ multiplex PCR; the TCRdb copy retains only in-frame clones and omits some. The sample carries about 220,000 clones, about 78% recorded once. What was sequenced was peripheral blood. The receptors were gathered from a woman in her seventies with acute or convalescent COVID-19. CDR3s leave out the opening cysteine and the closing phenylalanine or tryptophan.

V,CDR3
TRBV4-2,ASSPDIIGGDTQY
TRBV4-3,ASSQDPRGESSGANVLT
TRBV25-1,ASTWNTEAF
TRBV5-6,ASSFQKNYGYT
TRBV15,ATSRTLEVETQY
TRBV4-2,ASSQGAWQNTEAF
TRBV10-3,AIRGTSGGPYNEQF
TRBV9,ASSVEDWREQF
TRBV6-4,ASAGGKNTEAF
TRBV5-1,ASSLPRAPNTEAF
TRBV18,ASSPGGTANTIY
TRBV7-9,ASSLSQGVHEQY
TRBV5-1,ASSRRTGVQETQY
TRBV6-1,ASSELKFWRESSYNEQF
TRBV7-6,ASSAQGFDGYT
TRBV4-2,ASSQEMAGGVGEKLF
TRBV4-1,ASSTGLAGGILAKNIQY
TRBV29-1,SVGALGADTQY
TRBV19,ATTPDRLPSYEQY
TRBV2,ASSDGGITDTQY
TRBV5-1,ASSQIGLAGGPGEQF
TRBV11-2,ASSSSGRGLNTYNEQF
TRBV5-5,ASSLSNRGRGAEAF
TRBV11-3,ASSTTRGGPETQY
TRBV7-2,ASSLSAPQRETQY
TRBV20-1,SASSSGGVETQY
TRBV27,ASSPKASTTGGRYEQY
TRBV6-2/TRBV6-3,ASSWTSGVTDTQY
TRBV9,ASSRPSLAKDTQY
TRBV20-1,SASWRSSETQY
TRBV27,ASSPRWRADTQY